The rows below give T cell receptor beta chains drawn from one sample of a study of cytomegalovirus exposure and HLA in healthy donors. The table came from immunoSEQ multiplex PCR; TCRdb's copy has only in-frame clones and leaves some out. The data hold 150,000 to 200,000 clones, with about 85% observed a single time. The sequenced sample consisted of PBMCs. These receptor sequences come from a man younger than 35 in good health and CMV-seronegative. Both conserved end residues are part of each CDR3. Size is stated for part of the rows, as once, few or many counts, or as a class when the clone is expanded.

>-|TRBV5-5|TRBJ2-7
CASSWAEGSQYEQYF
>-|TRBV28|TRBJ2-5
CAAQRWVQETQYF
>-|TRBV19|TRBJ1-1
CASTERGTVLMNTEAFF
>-|TRBV11-1|TRBJ2-5
CASSSQGRETQYF
>-|TRBV9|TRBJ1-4
CASSVGGVGEKLFF
>few|TRBV28|TRBJ1-5
CASSSGTYQPQHF
>-|TRBV4-1|TRBJ1-2
CASSHPSGTDSSGYTF
>-|TRBV7-9|TRBJ1-4
CASSQGDEKLFF
>-|TRBV5-1|TRBJ2-5
CASSLGPGLGGETQYF
>-|TRBV21-1|TRBJ1-3
CASSKGRGSSGNTIYF
>-|TRBV4-1|TRBJ2-5
CASSQVLQGVDETQYF
>once|TRBV28|TRBJ2-7
CATNPPTSGRVAYEQYF
>-|TRBV27|TRBJ2-1
CASSRISPLSSGGYNEQFF